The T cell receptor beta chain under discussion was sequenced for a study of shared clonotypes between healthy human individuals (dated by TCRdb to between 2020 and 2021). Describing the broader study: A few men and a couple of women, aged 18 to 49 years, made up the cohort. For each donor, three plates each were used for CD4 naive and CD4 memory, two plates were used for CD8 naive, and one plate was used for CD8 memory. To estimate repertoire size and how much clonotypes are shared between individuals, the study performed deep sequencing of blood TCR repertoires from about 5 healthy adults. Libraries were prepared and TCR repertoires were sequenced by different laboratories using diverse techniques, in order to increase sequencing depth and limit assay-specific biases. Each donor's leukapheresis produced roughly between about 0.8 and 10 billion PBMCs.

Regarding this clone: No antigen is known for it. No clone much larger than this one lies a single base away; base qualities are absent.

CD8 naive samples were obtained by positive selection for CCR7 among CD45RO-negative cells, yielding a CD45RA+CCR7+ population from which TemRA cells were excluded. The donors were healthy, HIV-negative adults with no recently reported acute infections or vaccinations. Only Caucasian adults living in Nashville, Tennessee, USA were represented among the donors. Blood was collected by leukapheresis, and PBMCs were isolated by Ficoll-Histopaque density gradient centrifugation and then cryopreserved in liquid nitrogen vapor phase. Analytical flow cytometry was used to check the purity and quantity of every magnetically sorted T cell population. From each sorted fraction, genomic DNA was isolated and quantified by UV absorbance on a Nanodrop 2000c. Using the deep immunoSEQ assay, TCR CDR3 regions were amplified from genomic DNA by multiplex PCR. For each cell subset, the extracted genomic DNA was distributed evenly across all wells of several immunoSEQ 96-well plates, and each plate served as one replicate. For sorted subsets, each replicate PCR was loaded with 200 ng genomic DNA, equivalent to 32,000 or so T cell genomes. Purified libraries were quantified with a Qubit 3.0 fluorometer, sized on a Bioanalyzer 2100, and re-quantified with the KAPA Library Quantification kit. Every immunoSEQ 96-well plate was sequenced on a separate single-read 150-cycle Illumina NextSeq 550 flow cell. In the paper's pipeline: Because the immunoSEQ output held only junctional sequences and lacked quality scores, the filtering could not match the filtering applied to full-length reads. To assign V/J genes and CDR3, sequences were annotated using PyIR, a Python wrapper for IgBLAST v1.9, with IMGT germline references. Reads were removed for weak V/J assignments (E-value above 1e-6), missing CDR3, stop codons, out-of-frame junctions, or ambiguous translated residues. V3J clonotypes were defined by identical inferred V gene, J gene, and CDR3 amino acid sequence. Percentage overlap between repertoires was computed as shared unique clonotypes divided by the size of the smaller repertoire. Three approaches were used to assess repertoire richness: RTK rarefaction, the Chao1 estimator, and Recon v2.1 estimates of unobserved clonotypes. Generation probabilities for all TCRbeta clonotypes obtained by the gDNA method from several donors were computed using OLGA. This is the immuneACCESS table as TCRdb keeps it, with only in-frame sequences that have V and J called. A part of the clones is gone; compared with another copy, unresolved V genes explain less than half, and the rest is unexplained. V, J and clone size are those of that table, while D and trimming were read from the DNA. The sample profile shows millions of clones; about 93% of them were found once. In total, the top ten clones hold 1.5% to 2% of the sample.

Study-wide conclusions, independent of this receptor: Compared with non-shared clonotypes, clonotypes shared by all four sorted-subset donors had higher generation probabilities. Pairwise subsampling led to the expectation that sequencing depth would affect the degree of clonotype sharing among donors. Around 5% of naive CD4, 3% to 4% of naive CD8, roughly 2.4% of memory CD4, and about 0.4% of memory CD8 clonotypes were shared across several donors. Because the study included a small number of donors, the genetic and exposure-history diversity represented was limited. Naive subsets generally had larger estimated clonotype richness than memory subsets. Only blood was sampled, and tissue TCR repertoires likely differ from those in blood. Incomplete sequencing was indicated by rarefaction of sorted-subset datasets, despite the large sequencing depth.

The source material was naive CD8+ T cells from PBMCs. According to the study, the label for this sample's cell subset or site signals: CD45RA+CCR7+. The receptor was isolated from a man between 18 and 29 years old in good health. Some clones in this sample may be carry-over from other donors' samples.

The CDR3 protein: CASRIRERNPYEQYF. In nucleotides, the sequence is TGTGCCAGCAGAATAAGGGAAAGGAACCCCTACGAGCAGTACTTC. Recombination joined TRBV28 with TRBJ2-7, with the D segment identity uncertain. V is cut by 6 bases and J by 2 bases, and the space between the germline ends is 17 bases. The CDR3 covers 15 residues, taking in both the cysteine and the phenylalanine. Only the CDR3 DNA is retained, 45 bases long and in frame from the first base. Looking up the germline V gene yields CDR1 MDHEN and CDR2 SYDVKM.